Shown below are 24 T cell receptor beta chains from a single sample sequenced in a study of T cell responses to AZD1222 COVID-19 vaccine. The table came from immunoSEQ multiplex PCR; TCRdb's copy has only in-frame clones and leaves some out. The data contain about 120,000 clones, around 88% of them seen just once; the ten biggest clones take up approximately 10%. The material was peripheral blood, obtained on day 0 of AZD1222 vaccination. Receptors were obtained from an adult in good health.

The chain joins TRBV6-2 or TRBV6-3 to TRBJ1-2; D not resolved. Germline V CDR1 and CDR2: MNHEY, SVGEGT. The CDR3 has 19 amino acids. V was pared by 3 bases and J by 0 bases, with 23 bases between. In nucleotides, the CDR3 is TGTGCCAGCAGTTATTCTGTCGCTGGCAGGAGCCAACCTAACTATGGCTACACCTTC. Translation gives CASSYSVAGRSQPNYGYTF.

The V call is TRBV5-1, the J call TRBJ1-2; TRBD1 is a possible D gene (5 bases). Germline loops: CDR1 SGHRS, CDR2 YFSETQ. V was pared by 4 bases and J by 1 base, with 11 bases between. The CDR3 consists of 14 residues. The CDR3 protein is CASSPTELNYGYTF. DNA for the CDR3: TGCGCCAGCAGCCCGACAGAACTTAACTATGGCTACACCTTC. The entire variable domain, with the rest obtained from reference TRBV5-1 and TRBJ1-2, is as follows: KAGVTQTPRYLIKTRGQQVTLSCSPISGHRSVSWYQQTPGQGLQFLFEYFSETQRNKGNFPGRFSGRQFSNSRSEMNVSTLELGDSALYLCASSPTELNYGYTFGSGTRLTVV.

The V call is TRBV19, the J call TRBJ1-1; TRBD1 is a possible D gene (5 bases). CDR3 size: 13 residues. Germline lookup yields CDR1 LNHDA and CDR2 SQIVND (reference sequence). Trimming took off 9 bases at V and 3 bases at J, with 14 bases between the two ends. The CDR3 region is CASSGTGYTEAFF. CDR3 sequence (DNA): TGTGCCAGCTCCGGGACCGGGTACACTGAAGCTTTCTTT.

The chain links TRBV6-2 or TRBV6-3 to TRBJ2-3; D is perhaps TRBD2 (5 bases). Germline lookup yields CDR1 MNHEY and CDR2 SVGEGT. The CDR3 has 15 residues. V lost 2 bases to trimming and J lost 4 bases, with 13 bases between them. The CDR3 is CASSYPGEGSDTQYF. The CDR3, as DNA: TGTGCCAGCAGTTACCCCGGAGAGGGCTCAGATACGCAGTATTTT.

The gene calls are TRBV5-1 and TRBJ2-7; TRBD1 matches at 9 bases. V lost 4 bases, J lost 5 bases, and 7 bases stayed unmatched. The length of the CDR3 is 14 residues. The germline CDR1 and CDR2 sequences are SGHRS and YFSETQ. The CDR3: CASSGGQGVDEQYF. CDR3 DNA sequence: TGCGCCAGCAGCGGGGGACAGGGAGTGGACGAGCAGTACTTC.

The chain has TRBV14 and TRBJ1-1; D is unclear. The CDR3 runs to 15 residues. Trimming stripped 3 bases from V and 4 bases from J, with 15 bases between. Germline loops: CDR1 SGHDN, CDR2 FVKESK. The CDR3 loop reads CASSHLKLRATEAFF. For the CDR3, the DNA is TGTGCCAGCAGCCACCTAAAACTGAGGGCCACTGAAGCTTTCTTT.

This chain's CDR3 is CASSGGRATEAFF. The CDR3 DNA is TGTGCCAGCAGTGGCGGCAGGGCCACTGAAGCTTTCTTT. V gene TRBV2 combines with J gene TRBJ1-1, with D perhaps TRBD1 (5 bases). Trimming removed 4 bases at V and 4 bases at J, with 10 bases between. This CDR3 is built from 13 residues. The germline V gene encodes CDR1 SNHLY and CDR2 FYNNEI. Using reference TRBV2 and TRBJ1-1 for the parts outside the CDR3, the full variable domain is EPEVTQTPSHQVTQMGQEVILRCVPISNHLYFYWYRQILGQKVEFLVSFYNNEISEKSEIFDDQFSVERPDGSNFTLKIRSTKLEDSAMYFCASSGGRATEAFFGQGTRLTVV.

This chain uses TRBV7-9 with TRBJ1-4, with D hard to call. The germline gives CDR1 SEHNR, CDR2 FQNEAQ (reference sequence). The CDR3 covers 12 residues. V lost 7 bases, J lost 7 bases, and 10 bases lay in between. CDR3 residues: CASNDRLEKLFF. The CDR3 DNA reads TGTGCCAGCAACGACCGTCTTGAAAAACTGTTTTTT.

The rearrangement joins TRBV7-9 to TRBJ1-1; TRBD1 agrees at 8 bases. J was trimmed by 4 bases and V by 2 bases; bases with no gene match: 3. The CDR3 contains 14 residues. CDR1 SEHNR and CDR2 FQNEAQ come from the germline V gene (reference sequence). The CDR3 region is CASSLRTGTTEAFF. The CDR3 DNA reads as TGTGCCAGCAGCTTAAGGACAGGGACCACTGAAGCTTTCTTT.

The chain recombines TRBV7-2 with TRBJ1-2; maybe TRBD1 (5 bases). The CDR3 length is 19 residues. V was trimmed by 1 base and J by 0 bases, leaving 21 bases between them. Germline CDR1 and CDR2: SGHTA and FQGNSA. Written as DNA, the CDR3 is TGTGCCAGCAGCTTAGGGGCCCCCAGGGCCCCATTAGCTAACTATGGCTACACCTTC. This codes for CASSLGAPRAPLANYGYTF.

The rearrangement uses TRBV5-5 and TRBJ2-5, with D possibly matching TRBD1 (5 bases). Germline lookup yields CDR1 SGHKS and CDR2 YYEKEE (reference sequence). Trimming removed 5 bases at V and 2 bases at J, with 13 bases between. The CDR3 extends over 14 amino acids. The CDR3 sequence: CASRHFQGQETQYF. The CDR3 DNA reads as TGTGCCAGCAGGCATTTTCAGGGACAAGAGACCCAGTACTTC.

The chain is built from TRBV15 and TRBJ1-6, with TRBD1 as a possible D gene (5 bases). The V and J ends lost 1 base and 8 bases respectively, with 12 bases between them. CDR3 size: 15 residues. Germline values: CDR1 LNHNV, CDR2 YYDKDF (reference sequence). CDR3 in amino acids: CATSRVGREYSPLHF. For the CDR3, the DNA is TGTGCCACCAGCAGAGTGGGCAGGGAGTATTCACCCCTCCACTTT. Full variable domain (remainder filled in from reference TRBV15 and TRBJ1-6): DAMVIQNPRYQVTQFGKPVTLSCSQTLNHNVMYWYQQKSSQAPKLLFHYYDKDFNNEADTPDNFQSRRPNTSFCFLDIRSPGLGDTAMYLCATSRVGREYSPLHFGNGTRLTVT.

This clone was seen a handful of times. The gene calls are TRBV2 and TRBJ1-4; D is possibly TRBD1 (6 bases). V was cut by 6 bases and J by 3 bases, with 14 bases left in between. Germline CDR1 reads SNHLY; CDR2 reads FYNNEI. The length of the CDR3 is 15 residues. CDR3 region: CASRDGQSPNEKLFF. The CDR3 DNA follows: TGTGCCAGCAGGGACGGACAGTCCCCTAATGAAAAACTGTTTTTT.

In this sample, this clone turned up a few times. The chain carries TRBV7-6 and TRBJ2-3, with 8 bases identical to TRBD1. The J segment lost 3 bases and the V segment lost 2 bases, leaving 1 base of the junction unmatched. Germline loops: CDR1 SGHVS, CDR2 FNYEAQ. CDR3 length: 14 residues. The CDR3 spells CASSLTGGTDTQYF. The DNA of the CDR3 is TGTGCCAGCAGCTTAACAGGGGGAACAGATACGCAGTATTTT.

The chain has TRBV23-1 and TRBJ2-1, with 8 bases that match TRBD2. TRBV23-1 is flagged as an ORF with uncertain function. The CDR3 length is 13 residues. The junction had 3 bases not matched to a gene; V was cut back by 9 bases and J by 2 bases. CDR3 sequence reads: CARVAGPYNEQFF. The CDR3 bases are TGCGCCAGGGTAGCGGGACCCTACAATGAGCAGTTCTTC.

This chain's CDR3 is CASSRRLAGSYNEQFF. CDR3 DNA: TGCGCCAGCAGCCGCCGACTAGCGGGAAGCTACAATGAGCAGTTCTTC. V gene TRBV5-1 combines with J gene TRBJ2-1, with TRBD2 matching over 11 bases. The CDR3 sequence is 16 residues long. Germline CDR1 is SGHRS and CDR2 is YFSETQ. Losses at the gene ends were 4 bases for V and 3 bases for J; bases not matched to a gene: 6.

The chain couples TRBV10-3 to TRBJ1-2; D unresolved. The V gene's germline CDR1 is ENHRY and CDR2 SYGVKD. V was cut by 0 bases and J by 3 bases, with 14 bases left in between. The CDR3 is made up of 16 amino acids. CDR3 sequence: CAISESGGRQDYGYTF. The CDR3, as DNA: TGTGCCATCAGTGAGTCGGGTGGGCGGCAGGACTATGGCTACACCTTC.

The chain employs TRBV27 and TRBJ2-1; D unresolved. The CDR3 spans 14 residues. Germline CDR1 is MNHEY and CDR2 is SMNVEV (reference sequence). Trimming left V 7 bases short and J 4 bases short, with 14 bases between. The CDR3 DNA sequence: TGTGCCAGCACCCTTATGACCGGTTACAATGAGCAGTTCTTC. It specifies CASTLMTGYNEQFF.

V usage is TRBV15 and J usage is TRBJ2-2; a possible D gene is TRBD2 (6 bases). Between the trimmed V and J ends, which lost 3 bases and 0 bases, there was a span of 11 bases. Germline V gene lookup returns CDR1 LNHNV and CDR2 YYDKDF (reference sequence). CDR3 size: 16 residues. This CDR3 is CATSRRGAPNTGELFF. DNA for the CDR3: TGTGCCACCAGCAGGCGGGGTGCCCCGAACACCGGGGAGCTGTTTTTT.

This clone was counted between two and nine times. One junction end disagrees with the germline gene, perhaps due to a read error. The rearrangement links TRBV6-5 to TRBJ2-2; 7 bases fit TRBD2. The germline V gene has CDR1 MNHEY and CDR2 SVGAGI. This CDR3 has 13 amino acids. The CDR3 spells CGIGGSNTGELFF. CDR3 bases: TGCGGGATCGGGGGGTCGAACACCGGGGAGCTGTTTTTT.

V gene TRBV15 combines with J gene TRBJ1-5; D is undetermined. The CDR3 has 14 residues. The germline gives CDR1 LNHNV, CDR2 YYDKDF (reference sequence). V lost 5 bases and J 1 base, leaving 9 bases between the germline ends. For the CDR3, the DNA is TGTGCCACCAGCGGAGGAGCCAGCAATCAGCCCCAGCATTTT. Translating it yields CATSGGASNQPQHF.

This clone was counted only a few times. This chain uses TRBV27 with TRBJ1-1; D gene ambiguous. Germline loops: CDR1 MNHEY, CDR2 SMNVEV (reference sequence). The germline V and J ends were trimmed by 6 bases and 0 bases, with 8 bases remaining between them. The CDR3 covers 13 residues. The CDR3 protein is CASRDRVNTEAFF. As DNA, the CDR3 is TGTGCCAGCAGGGACCGGGTGAACACTGAAGCTTTCTTT.

This chain links TRBV5-4 with TRBJ2-7, with TRBD1 matching over 9 bases. With V trimmed by 4 bases and J by 3 bases, 8 bases remained unmatched. Per germline, CDR1 SGHNT and CDR2 YYREEE (reference sequence). The CDR3 sequence is 15 residues long. CDR3: CASSPGTGYVYEQYF. Here the CDR3 DNA reads TGTGCCAGCAGCCCCGGGACAGGGTACGTCTACGAGCAGTACTTC.

The V call is TRBV7-3, the J call TRBJ1-2; TRBD1 agrees at 9 bases. CDR3 length equals 13 residues. V was clipped by 5 bases and J by 9 bases; unmatched bases: 7. Germline loops: CDR1 SGHTA, CDR2 FQGTGA. In nucleotides, the CDR3 is TGTGCCAGCAGCCAAACAGGGGGCACGAGCTACACCTTC. Its translation: CASSQTGGTSYTF.